This T cell receptor beta chain came from a study of cytomegalovirus exposure and HLA in healthy donors. Whole-study results and caveats: Excluded were some V segments that proved indistinguishable, including TRBV6-2 and TRBV6-3.

In the case of this clone: Its antigen is still unknown.

The germline V gene has CDR1 MGHRA and CDR2 YSYEKL. V shed 5 bases and J 5 bases; nucleotides not matched to a gene: 17. The CDR3 has 17 amino acids. PCR amplification relied on 60 Vbeta primers (plus 13 Jbeta primers). Generated by immunoSEQ multiplex PCR, the TCRdb table keeps only in-frame clones and is missing some. This table has 170,000 or so clones, 80% appearing once. The TCR comes from a man in his forties in good health and CMV-seronegative. Sequences were obtained from PBMCs. V is TRBV4-1 and J is TRBJ2-5; 7 bases are a match to TRBD1. The CDR3 loop is CASSSFTRATGSETQYF. CDR3 in DNA: TGCGCCAGCAGCTCCTTCACGCGGGCGACAGGGTCCGAGACCCAGTACTTC.